What follows describes a single T cell receptor beta chain. No antigen is known for it. From germline, CDR1 is MNHEY and CDR2 SVGAGI. CDR3 size: 15 residues. Trimming removed 2 bases from V and 7 bases from J, with 15 bases in between. These data belong to a study of cytomegalovirus exposure and HLA in healthy donors. As for the study in general: An analysis done earlier identified about 100 million unique TCR beta sequences from around 180 million T cells. Findings of the study overall: Analyses of presence/absence relied on an assumption of roughly uniform sequencing depth across donors.

13 Jbeta primers and 60 Vbeta primers were used for the PCR. Sequencing was performed with immunoSEQ multiplex PCR; in TCRdb, only in-frame clones are kept and a portion is missing. This sample carries about 170,000 clones, roughly 84% of them seen once, and the ten largest clones take about 0.39%. The V and J genes are TRBV6-5 and TRBJ2-1, with a weak D call TRBD2 (6 bases). The origin of this receptor is a boy aged 2 to 10 in good health and CMV-seronegative. The sample comprised PBMCs. The CDR3 loop is CASSYDAGTSNEQFF. CDR3 in DNA: TGTGCCAGCAGTTACGACGCGGGGACCTCAAATGAGCAGTTCTTC.